One and the same sample provided the 16 T cell receptor beta chains below, sequenced in a study of T cell repertoires in cytomegalovirus infection (dated by TCRdb to about 2019). The sample was run on an Illumina HiSeq 1500. TCRdb took the public reads, trimmed them with fastp at Q25, ran MiXCR for clone calling and kept in-frame beta chains. Every entry covers one CDR3 protein and lists the most common genes and DNA from its rows. This sample has 480,000 or so distinct CDR3 sequences in its table, and roughly 12% of those were observed once. The ten largest clones take up roughly 10% of the sample. Sequenced: PBMCs. These receptors were collected from a human donor in good health (CMV status not recorded). Some clones in this sample may be carry-over from other donors' samples.

This clonotype was counted many times. The chain carries TRBV7-8 and TRBJ2-7; 8 positions match TRBD2. V gave up 5 bases and J gave up 6 bases; unmatched junction bases: 12. CDR1 is SGHVS, CDR2 FQNEAQ, per germline. This CDR3 region has 15 residues. CDR3 amino acids: CASSRRDGRASEQYF. CDR3 DNA: TGTGCCAGCAGCCGCAGGGACGGGAGGGCGAGCGAGCAGTACTTC.

The CDR3 sequence: CSAPLGLAGAEQYF. In DNA form, the CDR3 reads TGCAGTGCCCCACTCGGGCTAGCGGGAGCCGAGCAGTACTTC. The gene calls are TRBV20-1 and TRBJ2-7; 10 bases are a match to TRBD2. Germline CDR1 DFQATT, CDR2 SNEGSKA (reference sequence). CDR3 size: 14 residues. The trim removed 6 bases at V and 6 bases at J, leaving 11 bases unmatched.

This clonotype was counted at least ten times. The chain carries TRBV25-1 and TRBJ2-3; D gene ambiguous. V was pared by 4 bases and J by 1 base, with 6 bases between. Germline loops: CDR1 MGHDK, CDR2 SYGVNS. This CDR3 spans 13 amino acids. CDR3 sequence: CASSGIRTDTQYF. CDR3 in DNA: TGTGCCAGCAGTGGCATCCGCACAGATACGCAGTATTTT.

This clonotype was seen only a few times. The chain recombines TRBV12-3 or TRBV12-4 with TRBJ2-2; TRBD1 aligns across 9 bases. The V and J ends lost 6 bases and 7 bases, in that order; junction bases with no gene match: 6. The CDR3 covers 14 residues. The CDR3 sequence: CASRQGAAGGELFF. The DNA for the CDR3 is TGTGCCAGCAGACAGGGGGCTGCGGGCGGGGAGCTGTTTTTT.

This chain links TRBV7-9 with TRBJ1-1, with 10 bases matching TRBD1. The CDR3 has 15 amino acids. Germline lookup yields CDR1 SEHNR and CDR2 FQNEAQ (reference sequence). V lost 6 bases and J lost 3; bases outside the gene matches: 7. CDR3 protein: CASRGSGTGDTEAFF. CDR3 DNA: TGTGCCAGCAGAGGTTCCGGGACAGGGGACACTGAAGCTTTCTTT. Full variable domain (rest looked up from reference TRBV7-9 and TRBJ1-1): DTGVSQNPRHKITKRGQNVTFRCDPISEHNRLYWYRQTLGQGPEFLTYFQNEAQLEKSRLLSDRFSAERPKGSFSTLEIQRTEQGDSAMYLCASRGSGTGDTEAFFGQGTRLTVV.

This rearrangement joins TRBV18 to TRBJ1-5; TRBD1 aligns across 12 bases. CDR1 and CDR2 (germline): KGHSH, LQKENI. The trim removed 6 bases at V and 6 bases at J, leaving 6 bases unmatched. This CDR3 is built from 15 residues. The chain's CDR3 is CASSPLGQGAQPQHF. DNA for the CDR3: TGTGCCAGCTCCCCCCTGGGACAGGGGGCTCAGCCCCAGCATTTT.

This clonotype was seen at least ten times. The chain recombines TRBV9 with TRBJ2-2; 8 nucleotides line up with TRBD1. Germline-derived CDR1 and CDR2 are SGDLS and YYNGEE. V shed 3 bases, J shed 5 bases, and the junction held 6 bases outside the gene matches. CDR3 size: 15 residues. The CDR3 is CASSDGQGWTGELFF. As DNA, the CDR3 is TGTGCCAGCAGCGATGGACAGGGATGGACCGGGGAGCTGTTTTTT. Full variable domain (missing parts from reference TRBV9 and TRBJ2-2): DSGVTQTPKHLITATGQRVTLRCSPRSGDLSVYWYQQSLDQGLQFLIQYYNGEERAKGNILERFSAQQFPDLHSELNLSSLELGDSALYFCASSDGQGWTGELFFGEGSRLTVL.

This clonotype was observed many times. V usage is TRBV12-3 or TRBV12-4 and J usage is TRBJ2-1, with TRBD2 matching over 8 bases. V shed 3 bases, J shed 5 bases, and the junction held 12 bases outside the gene matches. The CDR3 is 17 amino acids. CDR3 protein: CASSLDAGGLRDNEQFF. In DNA form, the CDR3 reads TGTGCCAGCAGTTTGGATGCGGGAGGTCTTAGAGACAATGAGCAGTTCTTC.

A few counts support this clonotype. The chain recombines TRBV6-6 with TRBJ2-7, with 11 positions matching TRBD2. This CDR3 spans 15 amino acids. Germline CDR1 reads MNHNY; CDR2 reads SVGAGI (reference sequence). V gave up 6 bases and J gave up 8 bases; unmatched junction bases: 12. In DNA, the CDR3 is TGTGCCAGCAGCCCCGGGACTAGCGGTATTACTCAGCAGTACTTC. Translated, it gives CASSPGTSGITQQYF.

This clonotype was counted a few times. V usage is TRBV7-9 and J usage is TRBJ1-1; D unresolved. CDR1 is SEHNR and CDR2 is FQNEAQ in the germline V gene (reference sequence). The CDR3 runs 16 residues. Deletions cut 5 bases from V and 0 bases from J, with 16 bases between. The CDR3 DNA follows: TGTGCCAGCAGCGTAGGACCTCTGAAAGTGAACACTGAAGCTTTCTTT. Protein: CASSVGPLKVNTEAFF.

This clonotype has a count of ten or more. This chain joins TRBV6-1 and TRBJ2-7; D tentatively reads TRBD1 or TRBD2 (5 bases each). Looked up from germline, CDR1 is MNHNS and CDR2 is SASEGT. This CDR3 region has 15 residues. The ends were cut back, 4 bases at V and 8 bases at J, with 21 bases in the middle. This CDR3 reads CASSGGTLASEKQYF. In nucleotides, the CDR3 is TGTGCCAGCAGTGGGGGGACGCTTGCCTCGGAGAAGCAGTACTTC.

A few counts support this clonotype. The CDR3 region has the DNA TGCAGCGTTTTGTCCCGGGACAGGGGGATCGACAATGAGCAGTTCTTC. As protein: CSVLSRDRGIDNEQFF. This chain links TRBV29-1 with TRBJ2-1; TRBD1 matches at 11 bases. CDR1 SQVTM and CDR2 ANQGSEA come from the germline V gene. The CDR3 has 16 amino acids. The V segment lost 5 bases and the J segment 5 bases; nucleotides outside the gene matches: 11.

Details on this clonotype: This may come from a read error, since a much larger clone is one base off. CDR3 amino acids: CASGGGTTDSPLHF. The CDR3 region has the DNA TGTGCCAGTGGAGGGGGGACCACGGATTCACCCCTCCACTTT. This chain connects TRBV2 to TRBJ1-6; maybe TRBD1 (6 bases). The length of the CDR3 is 14 residues. Trimming took off 9 bases at V and 8 bases at J, with 17 bases between the two ends. Germline lookup yields CDR1 SNHLY and CDR2 FYNNEI. Complete variable domain (other parts from reference TRBV2 and TRBJ1-6): EPEVTQTPSHQVTQMGQEVILRCVPISNHLYFYWYRQILGQKVEFLVSFYNNEISEKSEIFDDQFSVERPDGSNFTLKIRSTKLEDSAMYFCASGGGTTDSPLHFGNGTRLTVT.

The chain combines TRBV27 with TRBJ1-2; D might be TRBD1 (5 bases). CDR3 size: 14 residues. V was trimmed by 3 bases and J by 8 bases, leaving 16 bases between them. Germline V gene lookup returns CDR1 MNHEY and CDR2 SMNVEV (reference sequence). The DNA of the CDR3 is TGTGCCAGCAGTTTTTCCGCCAGGGCGGAAGGCTACACCTTC. Its translation: CASSFSARAEGYTF.

This clonotype was counted only a few times. The chain links TRBV5-6 to TRBJ1-2, with TRBD1 matching 8 bases. Germline CDR1 and CDR2: SGHDT and YYEEEE. Germline trimming cut 4 bases from V and 6 bases from J; bases unmatched to any gene: 11. CDR3 size: 15 residues. CDR3 region: CASSGAGQGLDGYTF. Here the CDR3 DNA reads TGTGCCAGCAGCGGTGCCGGACAGGGTTTGGATGGCTACACCTTC.

This clonotype was picked up many times. An end of the junction differs from the germline gene, which may be a read error. This sequence joins TRBV7-3 and TRBJ1-4; 9 bases fit TRBD1. Per germline, CDR1 SGHTA and CDR2 FQGTGA. This CDR3 region has 13 residues. The CDR3 reads CASSITGGGKLFF. DNA of the CDR3: TGTGCCAGCAGCATAACAGGGGGCGGAAAACTGTTTTTT. The entire variable domain, with the rest obtained from reference TRBV7-3 and TRBJ1-4, is as follows: GAGVSQTPSNKVTEKGKYVELRCDPISGHTALYWYRQSLGQGPEFLIYFQGTGAADDSGLPNDRFFAVRPEGSVSTLKIQRTERGDSAVYLCASSITGGGKLFFGSGTQLSVL.